The T cell receptor (beta chain) described here comes from a study of T cell changes during pregnancy in multiple sclerosis. Clones were sequenced by immunoSEQ multiplex PCR, and TCRdb holds only the in-frame ones, with some missing. This sample carries about 76,000 clones, roughly nine tenths of them seen once, and the ten largest clones take around 1.6%. V gave up 0 bases and J gave up 3 bases, with 15 bases separating them. This CDR3 region has 16 residues. The germline CDR1 and CDR2 sequences are SGDLS and YYNGEE. The sequence was collected from a female donor in good health, enrolled as a control in a pregnancy study. The gene calls are TRBV9 and TRBJ1-1; maybe TRBD1 (5 bases). The starting material was peripheral blood, obtained in the first trimester of pregnancy. The DNA for the CDR3 is TGTGCCAGCAGCGTAGGATCTGGGGCGCTGTACACTGAAGCTTTCTTT. It yields the protein CASSVGSGALYTEAFF.